A single sample is the source of the 19 T cell receptor beta chains below, sequenced in a study of blood T cell repertoires in COVID-19. TCRdb's copy holds only in-frame clones and misses some; the assay was immunoSEQ multiplex PCR. The sample consists of more than 250,000 clones, around 89% of them appearing once. Sequenced input: PBMCs or T cells enriched from blood (not recorded which). Receptors originate from a woman aged 40 to 49 with acute COVID-19.

This rearrangement joins TRBV28 to TRBJ1-6; 8 nucleotides align to TRBD1. After removal of 6 bases from V and 9 bases from J, the junction contained 7 bases not matched to a gene. CDR3 size: 14 residues. The V gene's germline CDR1 is MDHEN and CDR2 SYDVKM. CDR3 nucleotides: TGTGCCAGCAGCACCGGGACAGGAGGTTCACCCCTCCACTTT. It yields the protein CASSTGTGGSPLHF.

This chain uses TRBV11-2 with TRBJ2-3, with 14 bases aligning to TRBD2. Germline values: CDR1 SGHAT, CDR2 FQNNGV. Trimming took 0 bases from V and 4 from J; bases not matched to a gene: 9. The CDR3 has 19 amino acids. The CDR3: CASSLDRGLAGVSSDTQYF. In DNA form, the CDR3 reads TGTGCCAGCAGCTTAGATCGGGGACTAGCGGGAGTATCGTCAGATACGCAGTATTTT.

The V gene is TRBV5-1, the J gene TRBJ2-1; TRBD2 matches at 14 bases. The CDR3 covers 20 residues. Germline V gene sequence: CDR1 SGHRS, CDR2 YFSETQ. V lost 4 bases and J lost 3; bases outside the gene matches: 15. The CDR3 spells CASSPKRLAGGDANYNEQFF. The CDR3 region has the DNA TGCGCCAGCAGCCCAAAGAGACTAGCGGGAGGGGATGCAAACTACAATGAGCAGTTCTTC.

The rearrangement uses TRBV5-1 and TRBJ1-6; maybe TRBD1 (5 bases). Germline-derived CDR1 and CDR2 are SGHRS and YFSETQ. This CDR3 is built from 15 residues. V lost 0 bases and J 5 bases, leaving 9 bases between the germline ends. The CDR3 spells CASSLVQDNNSPLHF. The CDR3 DNA reads TGCGCCAGCAGCTTGGTGCAGGACAATAATTCACCCCTCCACTTT.

The rearrangement uses TRBV19 and TRBJ1-4; D is unresolved. The V gene's germline CDR1 is LNHDA and CDR2 SQIVND (reference sequence). The germline V and J ends were trimmed by 5 bases and 5 bases, with 9 bases remaining between them. The CDR3 loop spans 13 amino acids. CDR3 bases: TGTGCCAGTAGTCCTGCGGGCAATGAAAAACTGTTTTTT. It specifies CASSPAGNEKLFF.

The chain couples TRBV24-1 to TRBJ2-5, with 9 positions matching TRBD2. Trimming cost V 5 bases and J 0 bases; bases outside gene matches: 6. Per germline, CDR1 KGHDR and CDR2 SFDVKD. This CDR3 is 16 amino acids long. The CDR3 is CATSGGAGGYQETQYF. CDR3 DNA: TGTGCCACCAGTGGCGGGGCGGGGGGGTACCAAGAGACCCAGTACTTC.

The chain combines TRBV6-2 or TRBV6-3 with TRBJ2-3, with a tentative D call TRBD2 (6 bases). Germline lookup yields CDR1 MNHEY and CDR2 SVGEGT. Trimming shortened V by 5 bases and J by 5 bases, and 20 bases separated the two germline ends. The CDR3 is made up of 16 amino acids. The DNA of the CDR3 is TGTGCCAGCAGTCGTTTAGCGGACCCTGAGGGAGATACGCAGTATTTT. As protein: CASSRLADPEGDTQYF.

CDR3 sequence reads: CASRERTRGTEAFF. The CDR3 DNA sequence: TGTGCCAGTAGGGAACGGACTAGAGGCACTGAAGCTTTCTTT. This chain links TRBV19 with TRBJ1-1, with unresolved D. The CDR3 extends over 14 amino acids. Looked up from germline, CDR1 is LNHDA and CDR2 is SQIVND (reference sequence). Deletions cut 6 bases from V and 4 bases from J, with 15 bases between.

The rearrangement joins TRBV25-1 to TRBJ2-3; perhaps TRBD1 as D (5 bases). This CDR3 is 16 amino acids long. In germline, CDR1 is MGHDK, CDR2 SYGVNS. V lost 2 bases and J 1 base, leaving 13 bases between the germline ends. This CDR3 reads CASSENLGVGTDTQYF. CDR3 DNA sequence: TGTGCCAGCAGTGAAAATCTAGGGGTGGGCACAGATACGCAGTATTTT.

The chain uses TRBV6-1 and TRBJ2-5; D is possibly TRBD1 (5 bases). V shed 1 base and J shed 5 bases, with 8 bases lying between them. CDR1 is MNHNS, CDR2 SASEGT, per germline. This CDR3 contains 13 residues. The CDR3 DNA is TGTGCCAGCAGTGAAGGGCCAGGGGAGACCCAGTACTTC. This translates into CASSEGPGETQYF.

The gene calls are TRBV28 and TRBJ2-7, with TRBD1 as a possible D gene (6 bases). The CDR3 spans 15 residues. The V end was cut by 5 bases, the J end by 4 bases, with 18 bases between. Germline V gene data show CDR1 as MDHEN and CDR2 as SYDVKM. The CDR3 DNA is TGTGCCAGCAGTAAAGGGGGTGTCGGGAATTACGAGCAGTACTTC. It encodes CASSKGGVGNYEQYF. Full variable domain (remainder filled in from reference TRBV28 and TRBJ2-7): DVKVTQSSRYLVKRTGEKVFLECVQDMDHENMFWYRQDPGLGLRLIYFSYDVKMKEKGDIPEGYSVSREKKERFSLILESASTNQTSMYLCASSKGGVGNYEQYFGPGTRLTVT.

This clone was counted between two and nine times. This specimen includes other DNA sequences encoding the same CDR3. The chain has TRBV6-5 and TRBJ1-1, with 7 bases identical to TRBD1. The V gene's germline CDR1 is MNHEY and CDR2 SVGAGI. The CDR3 consists of 14 residues. V dropped 5 bases and J dropped 1; count of bases not matched to a gene: 4. CDR3 in DNA: TGTGCCAGCAGTCCCGGGACAGCGAACACTGAAGCTTTCTTT. This translates into CASSPGTANTEAFF.

The J gene is TRBJ2-1, the V gene TRBV24-1; TRBD1 matches 7 bases. V lost 4 bases to trimming and J lost 5 bases; unmatched junction nucleotides: 10. The CDR3 sequence is 16 residues long. Germline V lookup: CDR1 KGHDR, CDR2 SFDVKD. CDR3 residues: CATSESTGKADNEQFF. CDR3 DNA sequence: TGTGCCACCAGTGAATCGACAGGGAAGGCGGACAATGAGCAGTTCTTC.

This clone was observed a few times. V and J are TRBV5-5 and TRBJ1-3; unclear D gene. Germline values: CDR1 SGHKS, CDR2 YYEKEE (reference sequence). CDR3 length equals 15 residues. Trimming took 2 bases from V and 0 from J, leaving 9 bases between them. The CDR3 region has the DNA TGTGCCAGCAGCTTTGATACTCCCTCTGGAAACACCATATATTTT. This encodes CASSFDTPSGNTIYF. The complete variable domain, with remaining parts taken from reference TRBV5-5 and TRBJ1-3, reads DAGVTQSPTHLIKTRGQQVTLRCSPISGHKSVSWYQQVLGQGPQFIFQYYEKEERGRGNFPDRFSARQFPNYSSELNVNALLLGDSALYLCASSFDTPSGNTIYFGEGSWLTVV.

This chain connects TRBV7-2 to TRBJ2-1, with TRBD2 identical over 14 bases. With 4 bases clipped from V and 2 bases from J, the junction kept 10 bases outside the gene matches. The CDR3 sequence is 19 residues long. The V gene's germline CDR1 is SGHTA and CDR2 FQGNSA. The CDR3 spells CASSSPGLAGEGAYNEQFF. CDR3 coding DNA: TGTGCCAGCAGCTCTCCGGGACTAGCGGGAGAGGGGGCCTACAATGAGCAGTTCTTC.

This clone was detected only once. This chain links TRBV27 with TRBJ1-5, with a weak D call TRBD1 (5 bases). Germline V lookup: CDR1 MNHEY, CDR2 SMNVEV (reference sequence). Between the trimmed V and J ends, which lost 1 base and 6 bases, there was a span of 13 bases. The CDR3 length is 15 residues. The CDR3 loop is CASSLFRERGQPQHF. The CDR3 DNA reads as TGTGCCAGCAGTTTATTCAGGGAAAGGGGTCAGCCCCAGCATTTT.

The chain employs TRBV5-6 and TRBJ1-6; TRBD1 matches at 8 bases. Germline V gene data show CDR1 as SGHDT and CDR2 as YYEEEE. CDR3 size: 17 residues. Trimming took 4 bases from V and 7 from J; bases not matched to a gene: 13. This chain's CDR3 is CASSIRTGIIRNSPLHF. DNA of the CDR3: TGTGCCAGCAGCATCCGGACAGGGATTATTAGGAATTCACCCCTCCACTTT.

The rearrangement joins TRBV30 to TRBJ2-1; 15 bases are shared with TRBD2. CDR3 length equals 12 residues. CDR1 is GTSNPN and CDR2 is SVGIG in the germline V gene (reference sequence). The V and J ends lost 5 bases and 12 bases, in that order; junction bases with no gene match: 2. Here the CDR3 DNA reads TGTGCCTGGGGGACTAGCGGGAGGCGGCAGTTCTTC. Its translation is CAWGTSGRRQFF. Supplemented by reference TRBV30 and TRBJ2-1, the full variable domain reads SQTIHQWPATLVQPVGSPLSLECTVEGTSNPNLYWYRQAAGRGLQLLFYSVGIGQISSEVPQNLSASRPQDRQFILSSKKLLLSDSGFYLCAWGTSGRRQFFGPGTRLTVL.

This chain uses TRBV6-5 with TRBJ2-7; D is undetermined. Looked up from germline, CDR1 is MNHEY and CDR2 is SVGAGI. CDR3 length: 11 residues. Trimming took 8 bases from V and 5 from J, leaving 10 bases between them. The CDR3 coding sequence is TGTGCCAGCCAGGAATTTGACGAGCAGTACGTC. Its protein is CASQEFDEQYV.